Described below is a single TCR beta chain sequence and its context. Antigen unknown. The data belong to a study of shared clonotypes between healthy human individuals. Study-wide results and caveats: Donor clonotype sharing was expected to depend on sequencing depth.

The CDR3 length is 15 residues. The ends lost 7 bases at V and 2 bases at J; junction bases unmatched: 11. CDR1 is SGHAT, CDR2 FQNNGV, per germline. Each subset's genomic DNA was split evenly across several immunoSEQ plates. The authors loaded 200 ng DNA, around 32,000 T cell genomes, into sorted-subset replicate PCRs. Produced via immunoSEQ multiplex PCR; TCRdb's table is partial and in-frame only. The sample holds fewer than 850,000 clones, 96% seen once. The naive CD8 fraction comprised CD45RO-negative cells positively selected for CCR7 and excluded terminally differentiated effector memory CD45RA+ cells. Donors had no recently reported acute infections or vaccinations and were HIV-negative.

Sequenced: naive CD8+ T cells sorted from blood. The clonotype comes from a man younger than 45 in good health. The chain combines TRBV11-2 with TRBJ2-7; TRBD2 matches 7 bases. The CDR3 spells CASTLDLAGAYEQYF. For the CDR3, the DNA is TGTGCCAGCACCCTCGACTTGGCGGGAGCCTACGAGCAGTACTTC.